This T cell receptor (beta chain) was retrieved from a study of human versus mouse CDR3 diversity and MHC coevolution (dated by TCRdb to about 2017). With regard to the full study: According to reports, the immunoSEQ assay detects one in 200,000 T cells and minimizes multiplex PCR amplification bias. Three healthy volunteer blood donors were included in the human cohort, with one aged 30 to 40, one aged 40 to 49 and one aged 60 to 69 at collection. Across the mouse and human samples, each sample yielded between roughly 5.5 x 10^6 and 1.6 x 10^7 valid reads. Human naive CD4 T cell repertoires were used as a reference for TCR selection on multiple MHC II alleles and were compared with human-TCR-locus transgenic mice carrying single MHC II.

Here is what the overall study found, with its caveats: Because human T cells were selected on roughly 6 MHC II alleles, repertoire diversity in humans and mice was not considered directly comparable. Among all the groups compared, the lowest clonal inequality scores came from most of the three human donors. The largest TCR beta repertoire, around 1.7 million clonotypes, was estimated by iCHAO1 for humans, a finding likely attributable to selection by multiple MHC II molecules. On average, humans had more CDR3 deletions and insertions than mice, indicating greater exonuclease and TdT activity.

Fluorescence-activated cell sorting was used to pull naive CD4 T cells, meaning cells that were CD45RO-negative and CD62L-positive, out of the PBMCs. Roughly 50 ml of fresh peripheral blood was drawn per donor, and PBMCs were isolated by Ficoll density centrifugation. All samples were sorted on a FACSAria III instrument and reached purity above 95%. Counted from cysteine to phenylalanine, this CDR3 has 12 amino acids. CDR3 DNA only is kept here, 36 bases in frame from base 1. Genomic DNA was extracted from the sorted cells using the QIAGEN blood and tissue kit and was quantified on a NanoDrop 1000. TCR alpha and beta chains were deep sequenced and quantified on the immunoSEQ platform using multiplex PCR of genomic DNA. In the source study's methods: IMGT gene and region definitions were used to annotate TCR sequences. As a stand-in for the preselection repertoire, out-of-frame rearrangements were used and set against in-frame clonotypes. To estimate repertoire size, the study used the iCHAO1 estimator that comes with the immunoSEQ platform. A Gini index, which is based on the Lorenz curve, was applied to in-frame amino acid clonotypes to measure clonal inequality. The intersect function of the R package tcR was used to count shared clonotypes, and the Jaccard index was used to score similarity. Principal component analysis of V, J and V-J usage frequencies was run with the R prcomp function without normalization. Imported from immuneACCESS, the table was reduced by TCRdb to in-frame sequences with V and J called. These copies leave out some clones; in studies compared against another copy, an unresolved V gene accounts for under half, and the cause of the remainder is not known. The D gene and trimming were derived from the DNA, and the V and J assignments and clone size from that table. Recorded for this sample are fewer than 100,000 clones; roughly 95% of them occurred a single time. The top ten hold 1.2% to 1.5% of the sample.

Remarks on this clone: Its antigen is currently not known. Base quality data are lacking; no much larger clone is found one base away.

Sequences were obtained from naive CD4+ T cells from blood. This specimen's cell subset or site label, per the study, means: CD45RO-negative CD62L-positive naive CD4 T cells. This TCR came from a person between 25 and 69 years old in good health. The chain couples TRBV23-1 to TRBJ1-1, with the identity of the D gene unclear. TRBV23-1 belongs to the ORF category, with a function that is uncertain. The CDR3 amino acid sequence is: CTSRVLDTEAFF. The nucleotide sequence is given as TGCACCTCCCGGGTCTTGGACACTGAAGCTTTCTTT.